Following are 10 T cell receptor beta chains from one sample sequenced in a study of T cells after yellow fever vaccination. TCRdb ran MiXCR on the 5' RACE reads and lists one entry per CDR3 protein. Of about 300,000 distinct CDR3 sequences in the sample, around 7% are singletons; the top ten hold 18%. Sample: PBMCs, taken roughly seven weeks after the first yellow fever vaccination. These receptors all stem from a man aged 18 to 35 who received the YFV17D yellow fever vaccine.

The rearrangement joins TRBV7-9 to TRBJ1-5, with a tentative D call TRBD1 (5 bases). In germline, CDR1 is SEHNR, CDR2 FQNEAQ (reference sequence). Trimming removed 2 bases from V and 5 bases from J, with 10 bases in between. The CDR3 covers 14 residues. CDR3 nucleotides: TGTGCCAGCAGCTTACTGGACACTCATCAGCCCCAGCATTTT. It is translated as CASSLLDTHQPQHF.

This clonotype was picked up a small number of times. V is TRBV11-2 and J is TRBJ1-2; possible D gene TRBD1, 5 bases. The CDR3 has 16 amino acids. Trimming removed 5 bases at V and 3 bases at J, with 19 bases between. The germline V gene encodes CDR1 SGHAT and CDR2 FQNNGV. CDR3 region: CASSPAPRQLHYGYTF. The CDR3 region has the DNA TGTGCCAGCAGCCCAGCCCCTCGACAGTTGCACTATGGCTACACCTTC.

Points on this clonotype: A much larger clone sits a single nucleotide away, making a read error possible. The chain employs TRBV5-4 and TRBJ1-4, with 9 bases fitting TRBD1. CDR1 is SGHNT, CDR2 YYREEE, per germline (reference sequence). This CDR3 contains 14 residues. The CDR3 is CASRLDRGNEKLFF. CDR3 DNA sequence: TGTGCCAGCAGATTGGACAGGGGTAATGAAAAACTGTTTTTT.

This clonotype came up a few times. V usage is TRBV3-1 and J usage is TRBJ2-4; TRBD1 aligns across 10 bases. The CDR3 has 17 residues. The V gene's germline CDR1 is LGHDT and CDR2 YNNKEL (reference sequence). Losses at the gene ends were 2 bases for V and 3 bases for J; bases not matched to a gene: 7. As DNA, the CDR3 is TGTGCCAGCAGCCAATTCGGACAGGGGGACAGCAAAAACATTCAGTACTTC. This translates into CASSQFGQGDSKNIQYF.

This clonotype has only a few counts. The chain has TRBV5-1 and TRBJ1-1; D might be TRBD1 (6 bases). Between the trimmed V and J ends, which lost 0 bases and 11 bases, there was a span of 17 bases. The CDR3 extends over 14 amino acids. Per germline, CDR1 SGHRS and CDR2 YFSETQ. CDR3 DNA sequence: TGCGCCAGCAGCTTGGAAGGTGTCGCAACAGGGGCTTTCTTT. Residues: CASSLEGVATGAFF.

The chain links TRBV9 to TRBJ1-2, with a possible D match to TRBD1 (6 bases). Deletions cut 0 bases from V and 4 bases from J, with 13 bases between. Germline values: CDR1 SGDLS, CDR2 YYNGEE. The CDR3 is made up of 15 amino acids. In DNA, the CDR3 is TGTGCCAGCAGCGTAGACGGGACACCTTTCTATGGCTACACCTTC. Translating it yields CASSVDGTPFYGYTF.

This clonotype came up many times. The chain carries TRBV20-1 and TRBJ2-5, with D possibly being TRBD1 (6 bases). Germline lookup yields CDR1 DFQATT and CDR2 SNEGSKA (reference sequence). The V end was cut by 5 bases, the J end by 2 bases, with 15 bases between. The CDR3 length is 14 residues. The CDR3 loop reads CSASRQAIQETQYF. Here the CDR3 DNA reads TGCAGTGCTTCACGACAGGCGATACAAGAGACCCAGTACTTC.

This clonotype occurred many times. The CDR3 protein is CASRSTGTGELFF. In DNA form, the CDR3 reads TGTGCCAGCAGATCGACAGGGACCGGGGAGCTGTTTTTT. The chain has TRBV7-9 and TRBJ2-2, with 7 positions matching TRBD1. The J segment lost 5 bases and the V segment lost 6 bases, leaving 3 bases of the junction unmatched. The V gene's germline CDR1 is SEHNR and CDR2 FQNEAQ (reference sequence). There are 13 residues in the CDR3. Combining the CDR3 with reference TRBV7-9 and TRBJ2-2 gives the whole variable domain DTGVSQNPRHKITKRGQNVTFRCDPISEHNRLYWYRQTLGQGPEFLTYFQNEAQLEKSRLLSDRFSAERPKGSFSTLEIQRTEQGDSAMYLCASRSTGTGELFFGEGSRLTVL.

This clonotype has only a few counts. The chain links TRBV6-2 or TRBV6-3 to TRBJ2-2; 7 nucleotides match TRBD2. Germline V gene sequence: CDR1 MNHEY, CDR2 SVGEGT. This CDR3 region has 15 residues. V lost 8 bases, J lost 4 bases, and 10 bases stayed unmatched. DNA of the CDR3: TGTGCCAGCGTCGGGTGGGGCGGGAGCACCGGGGAGCTGTTTTTT. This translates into CASVGWGGSTGELFF.

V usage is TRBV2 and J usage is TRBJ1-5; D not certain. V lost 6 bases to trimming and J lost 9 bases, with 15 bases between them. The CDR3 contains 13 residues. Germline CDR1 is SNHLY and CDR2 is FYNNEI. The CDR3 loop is CASSLDHPRPQHF. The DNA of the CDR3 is TGTGCCAGCAGCCTCGACCACCCCAGGCCCCAGCATTTT.